This TCR beta chain was recovered during a study of response to subunit inactivated influenza vaccine. General study points: Authors suggested that a seasonal influenza vaccination recruits few new T cells each time.

TCRdb re-analysed the RT-PCR reads in MiXCR, keeping a single row per CDR3 protein. The data contain almost 600,000 distinct CDR3 sequences, around 15% of them singletons. On this clonotype itself: The antigen remains unidentified.

In germline, CDR1 is LGHNA, CDR2 YSLEER. This CDR3 comprises 16 residues. V lost 1 base, J lost 3 bases, and 8 bases stayed unmatched. V is TRBV4-3 and J is TRBJ2-7; 8 positions match TRBD1. This TCR was sampled from a man between 45 and 60 years old who received an inactivated influenza vaccine. This specimen was PBMCs from blood, taken roughly 13 days after vaccination. CDR3 region: CASSQGTGTGVYEQYF. CDR3 in DNA: TGCGCCAGCAGCCAAGGGACCGGGACAGGTGTCTACGAGCAGTACTTC.